The 26 T cell receptor beta chains below were found in one sample sequenced in a study of shared clonotypes between healthy human individuals. Sequenced by immunoSEQ multiplex PCR; TCRdb stores in-frame clones only, minus some. The table shows over 1.5 million clones, with roughly 98% occurring only once. Material for sequencing was naive CD4+ T cells sorted from blood. Sample subset: CD45RA+ positively selected. The receptors were sampled from a young man in good health.

J is TRBJ1-3 and V is TRBV11-2; D remains ambiguous. Trimming took 5 bases from V and 0 from J, leaving 14 bases between them. Germline assignment: CDR1 SGHAT and CDR2 FQNNGV. The CDR3 contains 16 residues. The CDR3 DNA sequence: TGTGCCAGCAGCCTAAGGTGGCAGAACTCTGGAAACACCATATATTTT. This codes for CASSLRWQNSGNTIYF. Full variable domain (remainder filled in from reference TRBV11-2 and TRBJ1-3): EAGVAQSPRYKIIEKRQSVAFWCNPISGHATLYWYQQILGQGPKLLIQFQNNGVVDDSQLPKDRFSAERLKGVDSTLKIQPAKLEDSAVYLCASSLRWQNSGNTIYFGEGSWLTVV.

With regard to this clone: This specimen includes other DNA sequences encoding the same CDR3. The CDR3: CASSRGRTYEQYF. CDR3 nucleotides: TGTGCCAGCTCTCGGGGGCGAACCTACGAGCAGTACTTC. The chain has TRBV6-5 and TRBJ2-7; possibly TRBD1 or TRBD2 for D (6 bases each). Trimming took 8 bases from V and 2 from J, leaving 13 bases between them. The germline V gene has CDR1 MNHEY and CDR2 SVGAGI. The CDR3 covers 13 residues.

Note on this clone: The sample has other DNA sequences that encode this CDR3 too. The chain combines TRBV5-1 with TRBJ2-3; maybe TRBD2 (5 bases). Between the trimmed V and J ends, which lost 0 bases and 0 bases, there was a span of 8 bases. CDR3 length: 15 amino acids. CDR1 is SGHRS, CDR2 YFSETQ, per germline. CDR3 loop: CASSLAGLSTDTQYF. The CDR3 nucleotides read TGCGCCAGCAGCTTGGCGGGGTTAAGCACAGATACGCAGTATTTT.

The V gene is TRBV5-1, the J gene TRBJ1-1; 8 bases agree with TRBD1. The trim removed 0 bases at V and 0 bases at J, leaving 4 bases unmatched. This CDR3 spans 16 amino acids. Germline CDR1 SGHRS, CDR2 YFSETQ. The DNA of the CDR3 is TGCGCCAGCAGCTTGGAAGGACAGGGTTTGAACACTGAAGCTTTCTTT. Encoded protein: CASSLEGQGLNTEAFF.

The chain combines TRBV4-2 with TRBJ2-7, with D unresolved. CDR1 is LGHNA, CDR2 YNFKEQ, per germline. The V gene lost 8 bases and the J gene lost 3 bases, with 17 bases spanning the gap. This CDR3 is 14 amino acids long. This CDR3 is CASGAGAWDYEQYF. The CDR3 region has the DNA TGTGCCAGCGGAGCAGGCGCTTGGGACTACGAGCAGTACTTC.

CDR3 bases: TGTGCCAGCAGTAGGCTTAATGAAAAACTGTTTTTT. Amino acids: CASSRLNEKLFF. The V call is TRBV6-6, the J call TRBJ1-4; D not certain. Germline CDR1 is MNHNY and CDR2 is SVGAGI (reference sequence). The CDR3 length is 12 residues. V shed 5 bases and J shed 4 bases, with 5 bases lying between them.

This clone was detected once. V usage is TRBV7-8 and J usage is TRBJ2-1; D remains unclear. The CDR3 has 15 amino acids. The germline gives CDR1 SGHVS, CDR2 FQNEAQ. Trimming removed 1 base from V and 3 bases from J, with 10 bases in between. CDR3 residues: CASSLGFLDYNEQFF. CDR3 nucleotides: TGTGCCAGCAGCTTAGGGTTTTTAGACTACAATGAGCAGTTCTTC.

The rearrangement uses TRBV11-2 and TRBJ2-2; D unclear. Germline CDR1 reads SGHAT; CDR2 reads FQNNGV. V lost 3 bases and J lost 7, with 9 bases in between. The CDR3 length is 13 residues. The CDR3 nucleotides are TGTGCCAGCAGCTTCCAGTTAGGCGGGGAGCTGTTTTTT. It specifies CASSFQLGGELFF.

The chain joins TRBV19 to TRBJ2-1, with 8 bases that match TRBD2. J lost 8 bases, V lost 4 bases, and 16 bases had no gene match. CDR3 size: 17 residues. The germline gives CDR1 LNHDA, CDR2 SQIVND (reference sequence). This chain's CDR3 is CASSTRGGAGVSHEQFF. The CDR3 DNA is TGTGCCAGTAGTACCCGAGGGGGAGCGGGAGTTTCCCATGAGCAGTTCTTC.

This sequence joins TRBV28 and TRBJ1-2; TRBD1 matches at 9 bases. The V gene end was trimmed by 8 bases and the J gene end by 3 bases; junction bases not matched to a gene: 4. The CDR3 is made up of 13 amino acids. Germline CDR1 reads MDHEN; CDR2 reads SYDVKM. Written as DNA, the CDR3 is TGTGCCAGCGCCGGGACAGGGCACTATGGCTACACCTTC. It yields the protein CASAGTGHYGYTF.

The gene calls are TRBV5-4 and TRBJ1-5; D possibly corresponds to TRBD1 (5 bases). The V end lost 0 bases, the J end lost 6 bases, and 10 bases lay between the germline ends. The CDR3 contains 14 residues. Germline CDR1 SGHNT, CDR2 YYREEE (reference sequence). The CDR3 spells CASSLDRGTQPQHF. In nucleotides, the CDR3 is TGTGCCAGCAGCTTGGACCGAGGGACTCAGCCCCAGCATTTT.

The rearrangement links TRBV5-5 to TRBJ2-7; the D gene is possibly TRBD1 (5 bases). Germline assignment: CDR1 SGHKS and CDR2 YYEKEE (reference sequence). The CDR3 runs 14 residues. V shed 4 bases and J shed 2 bases, with 13 bases lying between them. CDR3 in DNA: TGTGCCAGCAGCACTCGTACAGGTACCTACGAGCAGTACTTC. Translation gives CASSTRTGTYEQYF. Drawing the rest from reference TRBV5-5 and TRBJ2-7, the complete variable domain is DAGVTQSPTHLIKTRGQQVTLRCSPISGHKSVSWYQQVLGQGPQFIFQYYEKEERGRGNFPDRFSARQFPNYSSELNVNALLLGDSALYLCASSTRTGTYEQYFGPGTRLTVT.

V is TRBV19 and J is TRBJ2-3; D may be TRBD1 (5 bases). Trimming removed 1 base at V and 6 bases at J, with 14 bases between. CDR3 length: 15 residues. CDR1 is LNHDA and CDR2 is SQIVND in the germline V gene (reference sequence). The CDR3 DNA reads TGTGCCAGTAGTATAGGGGTCTCACCAGGGGATACGCAGTATTTT. Translation: CASSIGVSPGDTQYF.

This chain links TRBV7-2 with TRBJ2-7; D call uncertain. CDR3 length equals 16 residues. Trimming took 1 base from V and 0 from J, leaving 13 bases between them. CDR1 and CDR2 (germline): SGHTA, FQGNSA. As DNA, the CDR3 is TGTGCCAGCAGCTTAGGTTTGGCTTCGGACTCCTACGAGCAGTACTTC. Its translation is CASSLGLASDSYEQYF.

The rearrangement uses TRBV11-3 and TRBJ2-2, with D tentatively TRBD2 (5 bases). V was clipped by 0 bases and J by 5 bases, with 10 bases between them. Germline lookup yields CDR1 SGHNT and CDR2 YENEEA. This CDR3 has 15 amino acids. The CDR3 reads CASSLDKGDTGELFF. CDR3 sequence (DNA): TGTGCCAGCAGCTTAGATAAGGGAGATACCGGGGAGCTGTTTTTT. The full variable domain, its missing parts supplied by reference TRBV11-3 and TRBJ2-2, is EAGVVQSPRYKIIEKKQPVAFWCNPISGHNTLYWYLQNLGQGPELLIRYENEEAVDDSQLPKDRFSAERLKGVDSTLKIQPAELGDSAVYLCASSLDKGDTGELFFGEGSRLTVL.

The CDR3 is CASSALPRTSGREPEQFF. The CDR3 bases are TGCGCCAGCAGCGCTCTCCCCAGGACTAGCGGGAGGGAGCCTGAGCAGTTCTTC. The chain links TRBV10-2 to TRBJ2-1, with TRBD2 matching over 15 bases. Germline loops: CDR1 WSHSY, CDR2 SAAADI. CDR3 length: 18 amino acids. Trimming removed 6 bases from V and 9 bases from J; junction bases left unmatched: 15.

This chain connects TRBV19 to TRBJ1-5; D remains ambiguous. V gave up 7 bases and J gave up 0 bases, with 16 bases separating them. Germline CDR1 and CDR2: LNHDA and SQIVND (reference sequence). The CDR3 spans 16 residues. Here the CDR3 reads CASTHRTDYSNQPQHF. CDR3 coding DNA: TGTGCCAGTACCCACCGGACGGACTATAGCAATCAGCCCCAGCATTTT.

For this clone: Within the sample, other DNA sequences also encode this same CDR3. The V gene is TRBV18, the J gene TRBJ2-5, with D hard to call. Trimming cost V 3 bases and J 4 bases, with 6 bases left between them. The germline gives CDR1 KGHSH, CDR2 LQKENI. The CDR3 is made up of 12 amino acids. CDR3 DNA: TGTGCCAGCTCACCGGGCTCAGAGACCCAGTACTTC. This gives the protein CASSPGSETQYF.

The rearrangement links TRBV10-2 to TRBJ2-1; 9 bases match TRBD2. V lost 8 bases and J lost 7; bases outside the gene matches: 9. Germline CDR1 and CDR2: WSHSY and SAAADI. The CDR3 has 14 residues. CDR3 sequence (DNA): TGCGCCAGCCAGCGGGAGGCAGGGCGGAATGAGCAGTTCTTC. Residues: CASQREAGRNEQFF.

V usage is TRBV16 and J usage is TRBJ1-2; D is unclear. The germline gives CDR1 KGHSY, CDR2 FQNENV. This CDR3 has 12 amino acids. Trimming cost V 2 bases and J 4 bases, with 5 bases left between them. The CDR3 reads CASSQGLYGYTF. As DNA, the CDR3 is TGTGCCAGCAGCCAAGGCCTCTATGGCTACACCTTC.

The chain employs TRBV30 and TRBJ1-1; tentatively, D is TRBD1 (5 bases). Trimming pared 4 bases from V and 2 bases from J, leaving 14 bases between. Germline-derived CDR1 and CDR2 are GTSNPN and SVGIG (reference sequence). There are 14 residues in the CDR3. In DNA form, the CDR3 reads TGTGCCTGGATCGACAGAGACCTAAACACTGAAGCTTTCTTT. Translation: CAWIDRDLNTEAFF.

The chain combines TRBV5-6 with TRBJ2-3, with D tentatively TRBD2 (6 bases). There are 15 residues in the CDR3. The germline V and J ends were trimmed by 4 bases and 2 bases, with 14 bases remaining between them. Germline CDR1 and CDR2: SGHDT and YYEEEE. CDR3 in DNA: TGTGCCAGCAGCCAGGTCGGGGGTTCCACAGATACGCAGTATTTT. It translates to CASSQVGGSTDTQYF.

The V gene is TRBV7-6, the J gene TRBJ2-3, with 8 positions matching TRBD2. The CDR3 spans 15 residues. Germline CDR1 and CDR2: SGHVS and FNYEAQ. V trimming: 0 bases; J trimming: 5 bases; junction bases outside the gene matches: 4. CDR3 residues: CASSLASGSGDTQYF. As DNA, the CDR3 is TGTGCCAGCAGCTTAGCCAGCGGGAGTGGAGATACGCAGTATTTT.

The chain couples TRBV5-5 to TRBJ1-2, with D uncertain. V was cut by 2 bases and J by 3 bases, with 5 bases left in between. Germline CDR1 reads SGHKS; CDR2 reads YYEKEE (reference sequence). The CDR3 is 12 amino acids. CDR3 in amino acids: CASSFPDYGYTF. CDR3 bases: TGTGCCAGCAGCTTCCCGGACTATGGCTACACCTTC.

This clone was picked up one time. At one of its ends the junction is not consistent with the germline gene, which may arise from a read error. This chain joins TRBV7-7 and TRBJ2-1; TRBD2 matches 13 bases. The CDR3 extends over 16 amino acids. The V gene's germline CDR1 is SSHAT and CDR2 FNYEAQ (reference sequence). In nucleotides, the CDR3 is TGTGCTAGCAGCTTCCGACTAGCGGGAGGTGTCCATGAGCAGTTCTTC. This encodes CASSFRLAGGVHEQFF.

The chain carries TRBV10-3 and TRBJ2-1, with 7 nucleotides matching TRBD1. Germline loops: CDR1 ENHRY, CDR2 SYGVKD. V shed 7 bases and J 5 bases; nucleotides not matched to a gene: 14. This CDR3 is 16 amino acids long. The CDR3 DNA reads TGTGCCATCAAAAATCTCGGACAGGCGGAACACAATGAGCAGTTCTTC. This encodes CAIKNLGQAEHNEQFF.